The present T cell receptor beta chain was sequenced within a study of blood T cell repertoires in COVID-19. The wider study: Some COVID-19 samples were acute and others convalescent; all came from the United States, Italy and Spain.

A few counts support this clone. Trimming pared 5 bases from V and 8 bases from J, leaving 15 bases between. Germline CDR1 reads MDHEN; CDR2 reads SYDVKM. This CDR3 is built from 14 residues. Original handling: Amplification of reference gene primers provided the estimated nucleated cell counts. Repertoires were generated with immunoSEQ multiplex PCR, while TCRdb's copy carries only in-frame clones and drops some. The D gene and trimming were derived from the DNA, and the V and J assignments and clone size from that table. This table has some 340,000 clones, 75% to 90% appearing once. The TCR comes from a woman aged 18 to 35 with acute or convalescent COVID-19. The chain joins TRBV28 to TRBJ1-4; possibly TRBD1 for D (6 bases). Sequencing input: peripheral blood. Written as DNA, the CDR3 is TGTGCCAGCAGTCTACAGGGTATAAGCGAAAAACTGTTTTTT. Translation: CASSLQGISEKLFF.